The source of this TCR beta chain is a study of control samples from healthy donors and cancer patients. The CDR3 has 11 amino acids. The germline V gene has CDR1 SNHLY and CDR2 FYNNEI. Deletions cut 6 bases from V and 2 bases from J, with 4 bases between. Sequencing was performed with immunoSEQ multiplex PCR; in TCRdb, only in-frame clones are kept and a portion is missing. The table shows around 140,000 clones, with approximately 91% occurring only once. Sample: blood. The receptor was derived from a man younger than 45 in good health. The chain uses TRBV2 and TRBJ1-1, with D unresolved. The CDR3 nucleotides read TGTGCCAGCAGATATAACACTGAAGCTTTCTTT. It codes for CASRYNTEAFF.